This is a list of T cell receptor beta chains from one sample in a study of cytomegalovirus exposure and HLA in healthy donors. Repertoires were generated with immunoSEQ multiplex PCR, while TCRdb's copy carries only in-frame clones and drops some. Of around 280,000 clones in the sample, approximately 90% were seen once. The sequencing input was PBMCs. All receptors come from a woman under 30 in good health and CMV-seronegative. The CDR3 runs from the conserved cysteine through the conserved F or W. The D gene is left open where the match is weak. Size tells how often a clone was seen (once, few, many) or the class of an expanded clone, and some rows leave it out.

TRBV19	.	.	TRBJ1-2	TGTGCCAGTAGTATTGCCGACAGCTCCTATGGCTACACCTTC	CASSIADSSYGYTF
TRBV30	.	.	TRBJ1-4	TGTGCCTGGAGTCCAGGGATTAGAGAAAAACTGTTTTTT	CAWSPGIREKLFF
TRBV2	.	.	TRBJ2-1	TGTGCCAGCAGCGCACAGGGTGAGCAGTTCTTC	CASSAQGEQFF
TRBV9	TRBD1	.	TRBJ1-4	TGTGCCAGCAGCGCGAGTGGGACAGGGACTGAAAAACTGTTTTTT	CASSASGTGTEKLFF
TRBV6-1	.	few	TRBJ1-2	TGTGCCAGCAGTGAAAGTGACAGTACCTACTATGGCTACACCTTC	CASSESDSTYYGYTF
TRBV5-1	TRBD2	.	TRBJ2-5	TGCGCCAGCAGCTTTCCTACCGGACTAGCGGGGGGAGGCGAGACCCAGTACTTC	CASSFPTGLAGGGETQYF
TRBV9	.	.	TRBJ2-2	TGTGCCAGCAGCCGTTTCGGGGGGAACACCGGGGAGCTGTTTTTT	CASSRFGGNTGELFF
TRBV2	.	once	TRBJ2-1	TGTGCCAGCAGCCTAATACAGGGTCTGGGCAATGAGCAGTTCTTC	CASSLIQGLGNEQFF
TRBV6-5	TRBD1	.	TRBJ1-2	TGTGCCAGCAGTTCCGGGACAGGGGTTGGCTACACCTTC	CASSSGTGVGYTF
TRBV27	TRBD1	.	TRBJ1-5	TGTGCCAGCAGTGGGGGCAGGGGGAGGATGAGCAATCAGCCCCAGCATTTT	CASSGGRGRMSNQPQHF
TRBV9	TRBD1	.	TRBJ1-1	TGTGCCAGCAGCGTCGGGACAGCCAACACTGAAGCTTTCTTT	CASSVGTANTEAFF
TRBV7-9	TRBD1	once	TRBJ2-7	TGTTCCAGCAGCGTAGACAGGGATGAGCAGTACTTC	CSSSVDRDEQYF
TRBV19	.	.	TRBJ1-2	TGTGCCACCAATCAGGGATGGGATGGCTACACCTTC	CATNQGWDGYTF
TRBV4-2	.	.	TRBJ2-7	TGTGCCAGCAGCCAAGGCAGCGGCGGGCCCTCTTACGAGCAGTACTTC	CASSQGSGGPSYEQYF
TRBV6-1	.	.	TRBJ2-1	TGTGCCAGCAGTTCCAGCGGAGACTACAATGAGCAGTTCTTC	CASSSSGDYNEQFF
TRBV6-4	TRBD1	.	TRBJ1-1	TGTGCCAGCAGTGCAGCGACAGGGACTGAAGCTTTCTTT	CASSAATGTEAFF
TRBV9	TRBD2	.	TRBJ2-1	TGTGCCAGCAGCGTCGACCCTAGCGGCTACAATGAGCAGTTCTTC	CASSVDPSGYNEQFF
TRBV7-9	.	.	TRBJ1-2	TGTGCCAGCAGCTTATCTCCTCAGGGAAGTTACACCTTC	CASSLSPQGSYTF
TRBV19	TRBD1	.	TRBJ1-3	TGTGCCAGTGGGGACAGGGCTGGAAACACCATATATTTT	CASGDRAGNTIYF
TRBV10-1	TRBD2	.	TRBJ2-7	TGCGCCAGCAGTGAGTTTCCGGGGACTAGCGGGTCCTACGAGCAGTACTTC	CASSEFPGTSGSYEQYF
TRBV9	.	.	TRBJ2-5	TGTGCCAGCAGCCCCCCAATCCCCCACCAAGAGACCCAGTACTTC	CASSPPIPHQETQYF
TRBV7-2	TRBD1	.	TRBJ1-2	TGTGCCAGCAGATTGGGGACAGGGAATGGTGGCTACACCTTC	CASRLGTGNGGYTF
TRBV5-6	.	.	TRBJ1-2	TGTGCCAGCAGCTTAGTGGTGGACTCTTGGAAGGGCTACACCTTC	CASSLVVDSWKGYTF
TRBV2	.	.	TRBJ2-5	TGTGCCAGCAGCCCTATGGAGACCCAGTACTTC	CASSPMETQYF
TRBV29-1	TRBD1	.	TRBJ2-7	TGCAGCGTACTACAGGGGGCCCACGAGCAGTACTTC	CSVLQGAHEQYF
TRBV5-1	.	.	TRBJ1-3	TGCGCCAGCAGCTTGGGGACAGGAAACACCATATATTTT	CASSLGTGNTIYF